The text below deals with one T cell receptor (beta chain). Antigen specificity is unknown. Time point meaning: recipient sample about 28 days before transplant, after cytoreduction. Blood collection times were about day -28 and days 30, 100, 180 posttransplant. The source of the sample is a study of T cell clonotyping in hematopoietic cell transplantation. Study-level background: Pretransplant recipient samples were taken after cytoreduction.

Clones were sequenced by immunoSEQ multiplex PCR, and TCRdb holds only the in-frame ones, with some missing. Among some 29,000 clones listed, less than 85% were seen once. This CDR3 contains 15 residues. The germline V gene encodes CDR1 MNHEY and CDR2 SVGAGI. Trimming removed 4 bases from V and 5 bases from J, with 17 bases in between. Findings and limits, study-wide: At the given depth, recipient repertoires were over 95% de novo clonotypes. CD4 and CD8 repertoire contributions could not be separated without sorting.

The chain uses TRBV6-5 and TRBJ2-5, with no clear D. This clonotype originated in a man aged 35 to 55 with acute myeloid leukemia. Some clones in this sample may be carry-over from other donors' samples. The sequencing here drew on peripheral blood mononuclear cells, taken before stem cell transplant. The CDR3 DNA sequence: TGTGCCAGCAGTTTAAAGTTCCGACGGGCGGAGACCCAGTACTTC. Translating it yields CASSLKFRRAETQYF.